The 11 T cell receptor beta chains below were found in one sample sequenced in a study of blood T cell repertoires in COVID-19. Clones were read by immunoSEQ multiplex PCR, and TCRdb kept only the in-frame ones, dropping some. Of fewer than 350,000 clones in the sample, 85% are singletons; the top ten hold approximately 1.9%. The specimen sequenced was PBMCs or T cells enriched from blood (not recorded which). The receptors were gathered from a woman in her 30s who had been exposed to COVID-19.

Details on this clone: Other DNA sequences in the same sample also yield this CDR3. The chain links TRBV30 to TRBJ2-5, with D unresolved. Germline loops: CDR1 GTSNPN, CDR2 SVGIG (reference sequence). V was trimmed by 0 bases and J by 5 bases, leaving 4 bases between them. The length of the CDR3 is 11 residues. DNA of the CDR3: TGTGCCTGGAGTGTACGGGAGACCCAGTACTTC. It translates to CAWSVRETQYF.

The rearrangement links TRBV6-6 to TRBJ1-6; TRBD1 is a possible D gene (6 bases). V lost 6 bases to trimming and J lost 7 bases, with 13 bases between them. The CDR3 runs to 14 residues. CDR1 and CDR2 (germline): MNHNY, SVGAGI (reference sequence). In DNA, the CDR3 is TGTGCCAGCAGCCTGGGGGCTTTCAATTCACCCCTCCACTTT. Its protein product is CASSLGAFNSPLHF.

V is TRBV4-1 and J is TRBJ2-7; 14 nucleotides line up with TRBD2. Germline CDR1 is MGHRA and CDR2 is YSYEKL. CDR3 length: 15 amino acids. Trimming removed 4 bases from V and 7 bases from J; junction bases left unmatched: 6. The CDR3 loop is CASSRGLAGVGEQYF. The DNA of the CDR3 is TGCGCCAGCAGCCGGGGACTAGCGGGAGTGGGAGAGCAGTACTTC.

CDR3 coding DNA: TGCGCCAGCAGCTTGGCCGGCGGGACTAGCGGGAGTATAACAGATACGCAGTATTTT. Translating gives CASSLAGGTSGSITDTQYF. The rearrangement links TRBV5-1 to TRBJ2-3; TRBD2 agrees at 14 bases. The CDR3 runs 19 residues. CDR1 SGHRS and CDR2 YFSETQ come from the germline V gene. V was clipped by 0 bases and J by 3 bases; unmatched bases: 9.

This clone was seen a few times. V usage is TRBV4-1 and J usage is TRBJ1-4; D might be TRBD1 (5 bases). This CDR3 is 15 amino acids long. The V end lost 4 bases, the J end lost 8 bases, and 17 bases lay between the germline ends. Germline lookup yields CDR1 MGHRA and CDR2 YSYEKL. Here the CDR3 DNA reads TGCGCCAGCAGCCTCGTGTGGGGCCCCCTAGAAAAACTGTTTTTT. Amino acid sequence: CASSLVWGPLEKLFF.

This chain joins TRBV28 and TRBJ1-2; D possibly corresponds to TRBD1 (5 bases). The CDR3 loop spans 15 amino acids. The V gene's germline CDR1 is MDHEN and CDR2 SYDVKM. The germline V and J ends were trimmed by 2 bases and 4 bases, with 14 bases remaining between them. CDR3 sequence: CASSLTRQSPYGYTF. The CDR3 DNA reads as TGTGCCAGCAGTTTAACCCGACAGTCTCCCTATGGCTACACCTTC.

The rearrangement joins TRBV28 to TRBJ1-1, with 11 bases lining up with TRBD1. The J segment lost 7 bases and the V segment lost 3 bases, leaving 1 base of the junction unmatched. CDR3 length: 13 residues. CDR1 and CDR2 from the germline V gene are MDHEN and SYDVKM. Here the CDR3 reads CASSLGTGGEAFF. DNA for the CDR3: TGTGCCAGCAGTTTGGGGACAGGGGGTGAAGCTTTCTTT. Combining the CDR3 with reference TRBV28 and TRBJ1-1 gives the whole variable domain DVKVTQSSRYLVKRTGEKVFLECVQDMDHENMFWYRQDPGLGLRLIYFSYDVKMKEKGDIPEGYSVSREKKERFSLILESASTNQTSMYLCASSLGTGGEAFFGQGTRLTVV.

This clone was detected ten times or more. The chain is built from TRBV5-1 and TRBJ2-3; 7 nucleotides line up with TRBD1. Trimming removed 9 bases from V and 2 bases from J; junction bases left unmatched: 9. The CDR3 consists of 14 residues. Germline assignment: CDR1 SGHRS and CDR2 YFSETQ. The chain's CDR3 is CATRDSTFTDTQYF. DNA of the CDR3: TGCGCCACCCGGGACAGTACTTTCACAGATACGCAGTATTTT.

The J gene is TRBJ1-4, the V gene TRBV27; TRBD1 matches 8 bases. There are 14 residues in the CDR3. The ends lost 6 bases at V and 8 bases at J; junction bases unmatched: 8. The germline V gene has CDR1 MNHEY and CDR2 SMNVEV (reference sequence). CDR3 DNA: TGTGCCAGCAGACCAGGGGGCCTAGGGGAAAAACTGTTTTTT. Amino acids: CASRPGGLGEKLFF.

A note on this clone: Other DNA sequences in the sample encode the same CDR3. In DNA form, the CDR3 reads TGTGCCAGCAGCGTAGGTACAGGGAATTCACCCCTCCACTTT. Protein sequence: CASSVGTGNSPLHF. The genes are TRBV9 and TRBJ1-6; possible D gene TRBD1, 6 bases. The V end was cut by 0 bases, the J end by 7 bases, with 8 bases between. In germline, CDR1 is SGDLS, CDR2 YYNGEE. CDR3 length equals 14 residues.

Only one count was recorded for this clone. J is TRBJ2-1 and V is TRBV7-2; D is unresolved. CDR3 length: 13 residues. CDR1 SGHTA and CDR2 FQGNSA come from the germline V gene. Trimming shortened V by 5 bases and J by 3 bases, and 8 bases separated the two germline ends. The CDR3 here is CASSRSDYNEQFF. CDR3 nucleotides: TGTGCCAGCAGCCGTTCAGACTACAATGAGCAGTTCTTC.